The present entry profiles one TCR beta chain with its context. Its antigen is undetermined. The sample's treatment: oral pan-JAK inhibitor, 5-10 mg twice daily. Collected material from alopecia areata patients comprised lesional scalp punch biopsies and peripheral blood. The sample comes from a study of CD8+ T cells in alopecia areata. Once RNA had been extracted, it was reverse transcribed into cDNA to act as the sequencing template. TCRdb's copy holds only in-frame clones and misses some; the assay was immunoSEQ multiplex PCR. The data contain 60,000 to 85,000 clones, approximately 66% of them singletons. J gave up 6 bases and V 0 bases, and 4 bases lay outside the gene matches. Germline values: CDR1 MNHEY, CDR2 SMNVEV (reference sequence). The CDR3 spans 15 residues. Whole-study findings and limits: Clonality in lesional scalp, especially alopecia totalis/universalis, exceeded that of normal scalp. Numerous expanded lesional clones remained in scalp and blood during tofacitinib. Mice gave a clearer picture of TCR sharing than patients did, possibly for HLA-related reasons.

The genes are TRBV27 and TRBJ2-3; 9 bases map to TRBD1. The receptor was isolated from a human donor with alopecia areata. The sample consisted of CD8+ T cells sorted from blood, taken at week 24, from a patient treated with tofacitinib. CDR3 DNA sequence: TGTGCCAGCAGTTTATCGGGACAGGGTGCCGATACGCAGTATTTT. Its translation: CASSLSGQGADTQYF.